The 24 T cell receptor beta chains given below trace back to one sample, sequenced in a study of shared clonotypes between healthy human individuals. Naive CD8 cells comprised CD45RO-negative, CCR7-positively selected cells, excluding terminally differentiated effector memory CD45RA+ cells. Some clones are missing from TCRdb's copy, which holds only in-frame ones; the method was immunoSEQ multiplex PCR. Counted here are 1.5 million to 2.5 million clones, just under 95% occurring once; the ten biggest clones make up 0.9% to 1.5%. Sequences were obtained from naive CD8+ T cells sorted from blood. The receptors originated from a man aged 18 to 29 in good health.

The chain links TRBV11-2 to TRBJ2-2, with TRBD1 matching 9 bases. The CDR3 is 17 residues long. Germline V gives CDR1 SGHAT, CDR2 FQNNGV. With V trimmed by 2 bases and J by 0 bases, 4 bases remained unmatched. CDR3 DNA sequence: TGTGCCAGCAGCTTACGGGACAGGGTAGCGAACACCGGGGAGCTGTTTTTT. Translation: CASSLRDRVANTGELFF.

This chain uses TRBV7-9 with TRBJ1-4; the D gene is possibly TRBD1 (5 bases). V was pared by 0 bases and J by 3 bases, with 11 bases between. This CDR3 contains 16 residues. Per the germline V gene, CDR1 is SEHNR and CDR2 is FQNEAQ (reference sequence). The CDR3 protein is CASSLAIGGPNEKLFF. The CDR3 DNA sequence: TGTGCCAGCAGCTTAGCTATCGGGGGACCTAATGAAAAACTGTTTTTT.

The rearrangement links TRBV27 to TRBJ2-7; the D gene is possibly TRBD2 (6 bases). Trimming left V 3 bases short and J 0 bases short, with 18 bases between. CDR1 and CDR2 from the germline V gene are MNHEY and SMNVEV (reference sequence). The CDR3 is made up of 17 amino acids. In DNA form, the CDR3 reads TGTGCCAGCAGTTTGCTTGGAGTCGCGGGATTCTCCTACGAGCAGTACTTC. As protein: CASSLLGVAGFSYEQYF.

The V and J genes are TRBV4-1 and TRBJ2-5; D gene unclear. V was clipped by 0 bases and J by 5 bases, with 10 bases between them. The CDR3 has 14 amino acids. The germline V gene encodes CDR1 MGHRA and CDR2 YSYEKL. The CDR3 region is CASSQENPYETQYF. In DNA, the CDR3 is TGCGCCAGCAGCCAAGAAAATCCCTATGAGACCCAGTACTTC.

A note on this clone: Other DNA sequences in the sample encode the same CDR3. This chain connects TRBV28 to TRBJ1-4, with a possible D match to TRBD1 (5 bases). V lost 1 base, J lost 2 bases, and 11 bases lay in between. The length of the CDR3 is 16 residues. Germline V gene sequence: CDR1 MDHEN, CDR2 SYDVKM. The CDR3 nucleotides read TGTGCCAGCAGTTTATATCGGGGGTCGACTAATGAAAAACTGTTTTTT. Protein sequence: CASSLYRGSTNEKLFF.

The rearrangement joins TRBV5-4 to TRBJ2-5; the D gene is possibly TRBD2 (6 bases). Germline V gives CDR1 SGHNT, CDR2 YYREEE (reference sequence). With 4 bases removed from V and 0 bases from J, the gap between germline ends came to 13 bases. The CDR3 is 15 residues long. CDR3 loop: CASSPGAGYQETQYF. The CDR3, as DNA: TGTGCCAGCAGCCCGGGAGCTGGGTACCAAGAGACCCAGTACTTC.

The count of this clone is one. The rearrangement links TRBV6-1 to TRBJ2-3; D might be TRBD1 (6 bases). This CDR3 region has 16 residues. Between the trimmed V and J ends, which lost 3 bases and 0 bases, there was a span of 13 bases. Per germline, CDR1 MNHNS and CDR2 SASEGT. The CDR3 DNA reads TGTGCCAGCAGTGAGGGGGCATGGGCTAGCACAGATACGCAGTATTTT. The encoded protein is CASSEGAWASTDTQYF.

The genes are TRBV19 and TRBJ1-5, with no clear D. Germline V gene sequence: CDR1 LNHDA, CDR2 SQIVND (reference sequence). There are 15 residues in the CDR3. With 1 base removed from V and 0 bases from J, the gap between germline ends came to 7 bases. CDR3 amino acids: CASSIVYASNQPQHF. DNA of the CDR3: TGTGCCAGTAGTATAGTTTACGCTAGCAATCAGCCCCAGCATTTT.

The chain uses TRBV2 and TRBJ2-1; D is uncertain. Germline assignment: CDR1 SNHLY and CDR2 FYNNEI. Trimming shortened V by 6 bases and J by 0 bases, and 12 bases separated the two germline ends. The CDR3 spans 15 residues. CDR3 DNA: TGTGCCAGCAGCCCGACGGGCGCCTCCTACAATGAGCAGTTCTTC. Protein: CASSPTGASYNEQFF. Full variable domain (outside the CDR3, taken from reference TRBV2 and TRBJ2-1): EPEVTQTPSHQVTQMGQEVILRCVPISNHLYFYWYRQILGQKVEFLVSFYNNEISEKSEIFDDQFSVERPDGSNFTLKIRSTKLEDSAMYFCASSPTGASYNEQFFGPGTRLTVL.

The chain couples TRBV2 to TRBJ1-1; D is uncertain. This CDR3 is built from 14 residues. Deletions cut 2 bases from V and 5 bases from J, with 12 bases between. CDR1 is SNHLY and CDR2 is FYNNEI in the germline V gene. The CDR3 region is CASSESRRGTEAFF. The CDR3 DNA is TGTGCCAGCAGTGAAAGTCGTCGGGGTACTGAAGCTTTCTTT.

J is TRBJ2-3 and V is TRBV27; TRBD2 aligns across 10 bases. The CDR3 extends over 19 amino acids. Germline values: CDR1 MNHEY, CDR2 SMNVEV (reference sequence). V was clipped by 0 bases and J by 2 bases; unmatched bases: 11. The CDR3: CASSLSFHGLAASTDTQYF. The CDR3 bases are TGTGCCAGCAGTTTATCGTTTCACGGACTAGCGGCCTCCACAGATACGCAGTATTTT.

About this clone: The sample contains more than one DNA sequence encoding this CDR3. The chain carries TRBV5-6 and TRBJ2-7; no clear D. V dropped 4 bases and J dropped 2 bases, with 7 bases sitting between them. Per germline, CDR1 SGHDT and CDR2 YYEEEE. The CDR3 spans 12 residues. The DNA for the CDR3 is TGTGCCAGCAGCCTCCTTGCCTACGAGCAGTACTTC. Its protein is CASSLLAYEQYF. Full variable domain (remainder filled in from reference TRBV5-6 and TRBJ2-7): DAGVTQSPTHLIKTRGQQVTLRCSPKSGHDTVSWYQQALGQGPQFIFQYYEEEERQRGNFPDRFSGHQFPNYSSELNVNALLLGDSALYLCASSLLAYEQYFGPGTRLTVT.

This sequence joins TRBV18 and TRBJ2-7; D not certain. The germline CDR1 and CDR2 sequences are KGHSH and LQKENI. V lost 2 bases and J 4 bases, leaving 15 bases between the germline ends. The CDR3 runs to 15 residues. CDR3 protein: CASSPADTPRYEQYF. As DNA, the CDR3 is TGTGCCAGCTCACCAGCGGATACCCCTAGGTACGAGCAGTACTTC. Together with reference TRBV18 and TRBJ2-7, the CDR3 gives the full variable domain: NAGVMQNPRHLVRRRGQEARLRCSPMKGHSHVYWYRQLPEEGLKFMVYLQKENIIDESGMPKERFSAEFPKEGPSILRIQQVVRGDSAAYFCASSPADTPRYEQYFGPGTRLTVT.

Worth noting for this clone: At the DNA level, this CDR3 is encoded by other sequences in the same sample as well. The CDR3 here is CASSPGTAYEQYF. The CDR3 DNA reads TGTGCCAGTAGTCCCGGGACCGCCTACGAGCAGTACTTC. The chain combines TRBV19 with TRBJ2-7; either TRBD1 or TRBD2 may fit D (5 bases each). CDR1 LNHDA and CDR2 SQIVND come from the germline V gene (reference sequence). The CDR3 loop spans 13 amino acids. V lost 5 bases to trimming and J lost 2 bases, with 10 bases between them.

The chain recombines TRBV28 with TRBJ2-3; D gene unclear. This CDR3 region has 15 residues. The germline CDR1 and CDR2 sequences are MDHEN and SYDVKM. V was pared by 2 bases and J by 3 bases, with 12 bases between. As DNA, the CDR3 is TGTGCCAGCAGTTTAAGTGAGGATGGGACAGATACGCAGTATTTT. As protein: CASSLSEDGTDTQYF.

Of note for this clone: Other DNA sequences from this sample encode an identical CDR3 as well. The chain links TRBV15 to TRBJ2-7; possibly TRBD1 or TRBD2 for D (5 bases each). CDR1 and CDR2 (germline): LNHNV, YYDKDF (reference sequence). Trimming stripped 0 bases from V and 2 bases from J, with 8 bases between. There are 14 residues in the CDR3. The CDR3 reads CATSRDLGAYEQYF. The CDR3 DNA follows: TGTGCCACCAGCAGAGATCTGGGGGCCTACGAGCAGTACTTC.

This clone showed up just once. This chain connects TRBV29-1 to TRBJ2-1; TRBD2 agrees at 13 bases. This CDR3 has 19 amino acids. V lost 6 bases, J lost 6 bases, and 20 bases stayed unmatched. Germline lookup yields CDR1 SQVTM and CDR2 ANQGSEA. The CDR3 sequence is CSVAGGTSGRALFPNEQFF. The CDR3 nucleotides are TGCAGCGTCGCGGGAGGAACTAGCGGGAGGGCCCTGTTCCCCAATGAGCAGTTCTTC.

This clone is a singleton in its sample. J is TRBJ2-7 and V is TRBV7-9, with a tentative D call TRBD1 (6 bases). The length of the CDR3 is 14 residues. Germline V gene data show CDR1 as SEHNR and CDR2 as FQNEAQ (reference sequence). V was shortened by 5 bases and J by 3 bases, with 14 bases between the two germline ends. The CDR3 nucleotides read TGTGCCAGCAGCCACAGACAGGCCAACTACGAGCAGTACTTC. Encoded protein: CASSHRQANYEQYF.

The V gene is TRBV9, the J gene TRBJ2-1; D might be TRBD2 (5 bases). Germline V gives CDR1 SGDLS, CDR2 YYNGEE. The CDR3 has 15 amino acids. V dropped 2 bases and J dropped 2 bases, with 11 bases sitting between them. CDR3 bases: TGTGCCAGCAGCGTCTCCGGGAACCCCTACAATGAGCAGTTCTTC. It codes for CASSVSGNPYNEQFF.

This chain links TRBV5-6 with TRBJ2-5; weak D call: TRBD2 (6 bases). CDR3 length: 15 amino acids. Germline values: CDR1 SGHDT, CDR2 YYEEEE. V was trimmed by 4 bases and J by 5 bases, leaving 18 bases between them. CDR3 sequence: CASSLYGGVVETQYF. The CDR3 DNA sequence: TGTGCCAGCAGCCTGTATGGCGGGGTGGTGGAGACCCAGTACTTC.

The J gene is TRBJ2-5, the V gene TRBV5-4, with 8 bases that match TRBD2. The ends lost 3 bases at V and 5 bases at J; junction bases unmatched: 12. Germline V gives CDR1 SGHNT, CDR2 YYREEE (reference sequence). The CDR3 sequence is 16 residues long. As DNA, the CDR3 is TGTGCCAGCAGCTGGGCTTCGCGGGGGGTCCACGAGACCCAGTACTTC. It codes for CASSWASRGVHETQYF.

The chain couples TRBV10-1 to TRBJ2-7, with D possibly being TRBD2 (6 bases). The CDR3 covers 14 residues. V was pared by 1 base and J by 5 bases, with 12 bases between. The germline V gene encodes CDR1 WNHNN and CDR2 SYGVQD (reference sequence). Written as DNA, the CDR3 is TGCGCCAGCAGTGAGTGGGGGGAAAGGAACGAGCAGTACTTC. The encoded protein is CASSEWGERNEQYF.

This clone was seen just once. This chain links TRBV27 with TRBJ1-5; 9 bases are a match to TRBD1. Germline lookup yields CDR1 MNHEY and CDR2 SMNVEV (reference sequence). The CDR3 has 16 residues. After removal of 0 bases from V and 3 bases from J, the junction contained 3 bases not matched to a gene. The CDR3 spells CASSLSGTGFNQPQHF. The DNA for the CDR3 is TGTGCCAGCAGTTTATCGGGGACAGGGTTCAATCAGCCCCAGCATTTT.

The rearrangement uses TRBV10-1 and TRBJ2-1; possible D gene TRBD2, 6 bases. V was pared by 2 bases and J by 6 bases, with 17 bases between. Germline V gives CDR1 WNHNN, CDR2 SYGVQD (reference sequence). The CDR3 is made up of 16 amino acids. The CDR3 is CASSELPSAATNEQFF. The CDR3 nucleotides read TGCGCCAGCAGTGAGCTACCTAGCGCCGCTACCAATGAGCAGTTCTTC.